This TCR beta chain was identified in a study of monozygotic twins with cystic fibrosis. Looking at the study overall: Approximately 3 micrograms of fragmented DNA underwent around 15 PCR cycles for library preparation. Overall study findings and caveats: In 13 of 16 pairs, V gene usage was closest to the co-twin's. Unrelated CF individuals shared fewer identical clonotypes than monozygotic CF twins. The repertoire was suggested to be naive-dominated, clonality median about 0.0095.

Sequenced by immunoSEQ multiplex PCR; TCRdb stores in-frame clones only, minus some. The sample yields under 30,000 clones, around 96% seen once. Germline V gives CDR1 SGHDT, CDR2 YYEEEE. This CDR3 comprises 18 residues. V shed 2 bases and J 3 bases; nucleotides not matched to a gene: 9. As for this clone: What it binds is unknown.

This receptor was taken from a girl aged 2 to 10 with cystic fibrosis. The sequencing input was blood. This chain uses TRBV5-6 with TRBJ2-3; 13 nucleotides align to TRBD2. The CDR3 region has the DNA TGTGCCAGCAGCTTAATCACTAGCGGGAGGGCCGAAACAGATACGCAGTATTTT. Residues: CASSLITSGRAETDTQYF.